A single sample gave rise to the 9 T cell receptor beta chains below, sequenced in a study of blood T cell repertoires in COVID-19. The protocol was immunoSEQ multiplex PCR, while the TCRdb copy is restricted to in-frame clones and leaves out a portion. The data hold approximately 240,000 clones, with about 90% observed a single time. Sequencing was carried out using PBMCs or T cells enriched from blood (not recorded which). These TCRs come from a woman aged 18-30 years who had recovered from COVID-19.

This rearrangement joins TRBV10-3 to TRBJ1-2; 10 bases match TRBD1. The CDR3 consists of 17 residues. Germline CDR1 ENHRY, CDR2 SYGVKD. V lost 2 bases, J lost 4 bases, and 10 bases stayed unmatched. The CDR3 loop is CAISEPRQGASSYGYTF. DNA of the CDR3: TGTGCCATCAGTGAGCCGCGACAGGGGGCTTCCTCCTATGGCTACACCTTC.

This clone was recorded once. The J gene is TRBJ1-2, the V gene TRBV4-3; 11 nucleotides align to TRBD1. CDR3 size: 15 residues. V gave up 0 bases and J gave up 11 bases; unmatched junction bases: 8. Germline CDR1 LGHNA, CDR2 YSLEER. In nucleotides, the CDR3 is TGCGCCAGCAGCCAAGATTATGGGACAGGGGGGGAATACACCTTC. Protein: CASSQDYGTGGEYTF.

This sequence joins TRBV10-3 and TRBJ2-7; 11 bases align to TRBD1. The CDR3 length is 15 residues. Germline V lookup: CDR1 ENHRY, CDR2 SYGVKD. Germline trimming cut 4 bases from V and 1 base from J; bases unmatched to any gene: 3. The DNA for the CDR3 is TGTGCCATCAGTGGCGGGACAGGGGGTTCCTACGAGCAGTACTTC. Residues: CAISGGTGGSYEQYF.

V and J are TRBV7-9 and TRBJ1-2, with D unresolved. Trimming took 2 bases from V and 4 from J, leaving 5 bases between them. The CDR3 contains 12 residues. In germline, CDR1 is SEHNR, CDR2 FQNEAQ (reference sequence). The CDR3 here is CASSLSSYGYTF. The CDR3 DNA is TGTGCCAGCAGCTTAAGTAGCTATGGCTACACCTTC.

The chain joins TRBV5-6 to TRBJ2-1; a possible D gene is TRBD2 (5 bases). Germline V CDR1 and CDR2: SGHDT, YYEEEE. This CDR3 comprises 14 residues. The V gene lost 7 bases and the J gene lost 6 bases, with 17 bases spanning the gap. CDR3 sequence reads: CASEFIVGLNEQFF. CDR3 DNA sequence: TGTGCCAGCGAGTTCATAGTAGGACTCAATGAGCAGTTCTTC.

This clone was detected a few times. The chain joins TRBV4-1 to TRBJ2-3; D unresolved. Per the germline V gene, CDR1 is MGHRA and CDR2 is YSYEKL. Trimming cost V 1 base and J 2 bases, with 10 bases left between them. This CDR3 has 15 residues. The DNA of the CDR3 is TGCGCCAGCAGCCAAGCTTCTAGACCCACAGATACGCAGTATTTT. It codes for CASSQASRPTDTQYF.

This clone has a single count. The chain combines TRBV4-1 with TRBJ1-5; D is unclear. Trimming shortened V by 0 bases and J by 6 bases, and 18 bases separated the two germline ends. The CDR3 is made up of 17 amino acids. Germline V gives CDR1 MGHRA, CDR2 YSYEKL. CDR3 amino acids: CASSQDSRPGYAQPQHF. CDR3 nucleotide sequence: TGCGCCAGCAGCCAAGATTCCCGACCAGGCTACGCTCAGCCCCAGCATTTT.

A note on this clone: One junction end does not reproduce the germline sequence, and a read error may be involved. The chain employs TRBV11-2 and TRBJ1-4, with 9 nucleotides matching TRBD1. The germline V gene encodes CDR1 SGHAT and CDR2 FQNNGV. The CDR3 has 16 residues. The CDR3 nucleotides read TGTGCCAGCAGCTCTACAACCGGGACAGGGAATGAAAGACTGTTTTTT. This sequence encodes CASSSTTGTGNERLFF. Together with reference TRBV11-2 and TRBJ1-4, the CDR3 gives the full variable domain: EAGVAQSPRYKIIEKRQSVAFWCNPISGHATLYWYQQILGQGPKLLIQFQNNGVVDDSQLPKDRFSAERLKGVDSTLKIQPAKLEDSAVYLCASSSTTGTGNERLFFGSGTQLSVL.

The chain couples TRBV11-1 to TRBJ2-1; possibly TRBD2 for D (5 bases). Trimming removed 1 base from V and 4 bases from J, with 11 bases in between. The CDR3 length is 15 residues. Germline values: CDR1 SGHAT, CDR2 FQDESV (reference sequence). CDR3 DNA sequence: TGTGCCAGCAGCTTAGGCGGAGGAATATACAATGAGCAGTTCTTC. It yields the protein CASSLGGGIYNEQFF. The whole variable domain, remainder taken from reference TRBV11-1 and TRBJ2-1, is EAEVAQSPRYKITEKSQAVAFWCDPISGHATLYWYRQILGQGPELLVQFQDESVVDDSQLPKDRFSAERLKGVDSTLKIQPAELGDSAMYLCASSLGGGIYNEQFFGPGTRLTVL.